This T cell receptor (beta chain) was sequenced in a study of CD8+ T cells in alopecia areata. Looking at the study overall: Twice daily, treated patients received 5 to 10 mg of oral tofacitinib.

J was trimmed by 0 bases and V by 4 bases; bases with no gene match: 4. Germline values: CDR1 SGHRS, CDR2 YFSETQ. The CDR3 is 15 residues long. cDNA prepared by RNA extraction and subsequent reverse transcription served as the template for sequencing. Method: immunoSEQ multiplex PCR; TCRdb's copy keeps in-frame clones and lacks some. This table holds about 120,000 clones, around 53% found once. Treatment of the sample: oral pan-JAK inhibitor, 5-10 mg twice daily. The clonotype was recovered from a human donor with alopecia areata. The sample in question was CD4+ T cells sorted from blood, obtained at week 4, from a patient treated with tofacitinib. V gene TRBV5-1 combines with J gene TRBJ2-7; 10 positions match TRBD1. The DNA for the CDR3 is TGCGCCAGCAGCCCGGGACAGGGGAGCTCCTACGAGCAGTACTTC. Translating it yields CASSPGQGSSYEQYF.